Listed below are T cell receptor beta chains from one sample, sequenced in a study of blood T cell repertoires in COVID-19. The assay was immunoSEQ multiplex PCR, and TCRdb's table has in-frame clones only and misses some. This repertoire shows fewer than 110,000 clones, more than 70% found once; its top ten account for around 7%. The sequenced sample consisted of peripheral blood. The receptors derive from a man aged 45 to 65 with active or convalescent COVID-19. The CDR3 runs from the conserved cysteine through the conserved F or W. A D gene is named only where the DNA matches it firmly. Some rows have no size entry. The others give once, few or many, or a class for an expanded clone.

D gene,J gene,V gene,clone size,CDR3 protein,CDR3 DNA
.,TRBJ2-4,TRBV5-5,.,CASSRPDGENIQYF,TGTGCCAGCAGTCGACCGGACGGGGAAAACATTCAGTACTTC
.,TRBJ2-7,TRBV2,few,CASSGGSSSYEQYF,TGTGCCAGCAGTGGCGGCTCGAGCTCCTACGAGCAGTACTTC
TRBD1,TRBJ1-2,TRBV27,.,CASSPGQGSGYTF,TGTGCCAGCAGTCCGGGACAGGGGAGTGGCTACACCTTC
.,TRBJ1-6,TRBV30,.,CAWRRGTGYNSPLHF,TGTGCCTGGAGGAGGGGTACAGGGTATAATTCACCCCTCCACTTT
.,TRBJ1-6,TRBV9,.,CASSEVISGSPLHF,TGTGCCAGCAGCGAGGTAATCTCAGGGTCACCCCTCCACTTT
.,TRBJ2-1,TRBV6-2/TRBV6-3,.,CASSLGGNEQFF,TGTGCCAGCAGTTTAGGAGGGAATGAGCAGTTCTTC
TRBD1,TRBJ1-2,TRBV2,.,CASSEQGAGYGYTF,TGTGCCAGCAGTGAACAGGGGGCCGGATATGGCTACACCTTC
TRBD2,TRBJ2-1,TRBV5-1,.,CASSLFRGSDEQFF,TGCGCCAGCAGCTTGTTCCGCGGGAGCGATGAGCAGTTCTTC
.,TRBJ2-1,TRBV5-4,.,CASSFSRLVASTEQFF,TGTGCCAGCAGCTTCTCTCGACTGGTAGCTTCGACTGAGCAGTTCTTC
.,TRBJ1-1,TRBV27,.,CASRGRMNTEAFF,TGTGCCAGCAGGGGGCGGATGAACACTGAAGCTTTCTTT
TRBD2,TRBJ2-7,TRBV11-2,.,CASSLVLAGVDEQYF,TGTGCCAGCAGCTTAGTTCTAGCGGGAGTCGATGAGCAGTACTTC
.,TRBJ2-3,TRBV28,.,CASSLLLAGVTDTQYF,TGTGCCAGCTCGCTTCTGTTGGCAGGGGTCACAGATACGCAGTATTTT
.,TRBJ2-3,TRBV19,.,CASMGYSRGRQADTQYF,TGTGCCAGTATGGGTTACTCGAGAGGGCGCCAGGCTGATACGCAGTATTTT
.,TRBJ2-7,TRBV28,.,CASRVHRSVGEQYF,TGTGCCAGCAGAGTTCACAGGAGTGTGGGGGAGCAGTACTTC
.,TRBJ2-3,TRBV27,.,CASSFQSPVPDTQYF,TGTGCCAGCAGTTTTCAGTCCCCAGTCCCAGATACGCAGTATTTT
.,TRBJ1-6,TRBV9,once,CASSVGVWANSPLHF,TGTGCCAGCAGCGTAGGGGTATGGGCCAACTCACCCCTCCACTTT
.,TRBJ2-1,TRBV19,.,CASSRPGAPYNEQFF,TGTGCCAGTAGTCGCCCGGGAGCCCCCTACAATGAGCAGTTCTTC
.,TRBJ1-1,TRBV15,once,CATSPRTVEGTEAFF,TGTGCCACCAGCCCCAGGACGGTTGAGGGCACTGAAGCTTTCTTT
.,TRBJ1-4,TRBV19,.,CASSIREEKLFF,TGTGCCAGTAGTATCAGGGAAGAAAAACTGTTTTTT
TRBD1,TRBJ2-7,TRBV7-9,.,CASSRDRGGEQYF,TGTGCCAGCAGCCGGGACAGGGGCGGCGAGCAGTACTTC
.,TRBJ2-3,TRBV24-1,.,CATSVRGITDTQYF,TGTGCCACCAGTGTCCGGGGGATAACAGATACGCAGTATTTT
.,TRBJ2-5,TRBV9,.,CASSPGTLQETQYF,TGTGCCAGCAGCCCTGGGACACTGCAAGAGACCCAGTACTTC
TRBD1,TRBJ1-5,TRBV5-8,.,CASSVQGNQPQHF,TGTGCCAGCAGCGTACAGGGGAATCAGCCCCAGCATTTT
.,TRBJ2-7,TRBV11-2,.,CASSLGAERHEGYF,TGTGCCAGCAGCTTAGGGGCGGAGCGCCACGAGGGGTACTTC
.,TRBJ1-2,TRBV7-8,.,CASSLGARGGGVNGYTF,TGTGCCAGCAGCTTAGGGGCGAGGGGCGGGGGCGTCAATGGCTACACCTTC
TRBD2,TRBJ2-1,TRBV5-1,.,CASSLKLAGDREQFF,TGCGCCAGCAGCTTGAAGCTAGCGGGAGACCGTGAGCAGTTCTTC
.,TRBJ2-1,TRBV25-1,.,CASREGIEQFF,TGTGCCAGCAGGGAGGGTATTGAGCAGTTCTTC
TRBD1,TRBJ2-7,TRBV27,.,CASRGQGPYEQYF,TGTGCCAGCAGGGGACAGGGCCCCTACGAGCAGTACTTC
TRBD2,TRBJ2-1,TRBV5-1,.,CASSPREGPRYEQFF,TGCGCCAGCAGCCCGCGGGAGGGCCCTCGGTATGAGCAGTTCTTC
TRBD2,TRBJ2-7,TRBV5-6,few,CASSHRLRGSGLGYEQYF,TGTGCCAGCAGCCACCGTCTGAGGGGTAGCGGGTTAGGATACGAGCAGTACTTC
TRBD1,TRBJ1-6,TRBV6-5,.,CASRRGQIFNSPLHF,TGTGCCAGCCGGAGGGGGCAAATTTTTAATTCACCCCTCCACTTT
TRBD1,TRBJ2-7,TRBV5-6,few,CASSWDRGYEQYF,TGTGCCAGCAGCTGGGACAGGGGCTACGAGCAGTACTTC
TRBD2,TRBJ2-2,TRBV19,.,CASSIDPRISSGRIYTGELFF,TGTGCCAGTAGTATAGATCCCCGTATATCTAGCGGGAGAATTTACACCGGGGAGCTGTTTTTT
TRBD1,TRBJ2-4,TRBV4-1,.,CASSLTGVINKNIQYF,TGCGCCAGCAGCCTCACAGGGGTAATTAACAAAAACATTCAGTACTTC
TRBD1,TRBJ2-7,TRBV2,.,CASSAPTGHGEQYF,TGTGCCAGCAGTGCGCCGACAGGGCACGGCGAGCAGTACTTC
TRBD1,TRBJ2-7,TRBV28,once,CASSLLEGTGIIHEQYF,TGTGCCAGCAGTTTATTGGAAGGGACAGGGATAATCCACGAGCAGTACTTC
TRBD1,TRBJ2-3,TRBV2,.,CASSLGTGADTQYF,TGTGCCAGCAGTCTTGGGACAGGGGCAGATACGCAGTATTTT
TRBD2,TRBJ2-7,TRBV13,.,CASKPSGTTYEQYF,TGTGCCAGCAAACCTAGCGGGACCACCTACGAGCAGTACTTC
TRBD1,TRBJ2-5,TRBV10-1,.,CASSEARTGGVETQYF,TGCGCCAGCAGTGAAGCTCGGACAGGGGGCGTAGAGACCCAGTACTTC
.,TRBJ1-2,TRBV5-8,.,CASSANYGYTF,TGTGCCAGCAGCGCGAACTATGGCTACACCTTC
TRBD2,TRBJ2-5,TRBV5-4,.,CASSPGGVETQYF,TGTGCCAGCAGCCCGGGGGGGGTAGAGACCCAGTACTTC
TRBD1,TRBJ1-6,TRBV30,.,CAWSRDRNSPLHF,TGTGCCTGGAGCCGGGACAGAAATTCACCCCTCCACTTT
.,TRBJ1-5,TRBV19,.,CASSMREGNQPQHF,TGTGCCAGTAGTATGAGGGAAGGTAATCAGCCCCAGCATTTT
.,TRBJ2-1,TRBV29-1,.,CSVVTFIEGDEQFF,TGCAGCGTTGTTACCTTTATCGAGGGCGATGAGCAGTTCTTC
.,TRBJ2-1,TRBV10-3,once,CAISAAIATDNEQFF,TGTGCCATCAGCGCAGCCATAGCGACGGACAATGAGCAGTTCTTC
.,TRBJ2-7,TRBV11-2,.,CASSLGGRYYEQYF,TGTGCCAGCAGCTTAGGCGGTCGTTACTACGAGCAGTACTTC
TRBD1,TRBJ1-4,TRBV28,.,CASSPSGTGLGKLFF,TGTGCCAGCAGTCCCTCCGGGACAGGGCTTGGAAAACTGTTTTTT
.,TRBJ2-2,TRBV19,.,CASSIPSDSGELFF,TGTGCCAGTAGTATTCCCAGCGATTCCGGGGAGCTGTTTTTT
TRBD1,TRBJ2-3,TRBV30,.,CAWNRGTSDTQYF,TGTGCCTGGAACAGGGGAACCTCAGATACGCAGTATTTT
.,TRBJ1-6,TRBV9,.,CASSVGTALSPLHF,TGTGCCAGCAGCGTAGGGACAGCATTGTCACCCCTCCACTTT
TRBD1,TRBJ1-5,TRBV28,.,CASSKPGQGIYQPQHF,TGTGCCAGCAGCAAACCGGGACAGGGAATCTATCAGCCCCAGCATTTT
TRBD1,TRBJ1-3,TRBV7-2,few,CASSSDRYSGNTIYF,TGTGCCAGCAGCTCGGACAGGTACTCTGGAAACACCATATATTTT
TRBD1,TRBJ1-5,TRBV18,.,CASSRDRVHSSNQPQHF,TGTGCCAGTTCCCGGGACAGGGTGCATTCGAGCAATCAGCCCCAGCATTTT
TRBD1,TRBJ2-5,TRBV27,.,CASSSLGTEETQYF,TGTGCCAGCAGTTCCCTAGGGACAGAAGAGACCCAGTACTTC
TRBD2,TRBJ2-7,TRBV6-1,.,CASSEGASGSYEQYF,TGTGCCAGCAGTGAAGGGGCTAGCGGGTCCTACGAGCAGTACTTC